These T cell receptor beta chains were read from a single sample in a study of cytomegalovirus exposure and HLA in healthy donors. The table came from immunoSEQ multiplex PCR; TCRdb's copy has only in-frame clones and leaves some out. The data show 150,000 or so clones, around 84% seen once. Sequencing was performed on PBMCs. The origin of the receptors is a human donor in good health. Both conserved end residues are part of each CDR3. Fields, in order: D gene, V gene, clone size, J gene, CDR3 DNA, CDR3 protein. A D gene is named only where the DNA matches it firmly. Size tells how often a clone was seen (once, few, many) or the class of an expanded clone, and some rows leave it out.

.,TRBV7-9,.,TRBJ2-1,TGTGCCAGCAGCTTAGACGGGGGGCCGGGGAATGAGCAGTTCTTC,CASSLDGGPGNEQFF
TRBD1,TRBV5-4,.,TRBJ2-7,TGTGCCAGCAGCCCGGCAGGGACAGGGATCGGCTACGAGCAGTACTTC,CASSPAGTGIGYEQYF
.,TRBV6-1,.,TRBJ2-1,TGTGCCAGCAGATCGCGGGATTTCTTCAGCGAGCAGTTCTTC,CASRSRDFFSEQFF
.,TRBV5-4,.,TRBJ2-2,TGTGCCAGCAGCCCTAGCCCAGGGGCCGGGGAGCTGTTTTTT,CASSPSPGAGELFF
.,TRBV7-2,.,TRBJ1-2,TGTGCCAGCAGCTTGAGGGGGGGGCCTAACTATGGCTACACCTTC,CASSLRGGPNYGYTF
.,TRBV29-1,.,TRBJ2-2,TGCAGCGCTTTTCACACCGGGGAGCTGTTTTTT,CSAFHTGELFF
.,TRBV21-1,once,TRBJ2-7,TGTGCCAGCAGCAAAGAGGGAGGGTACGACCCTACCTACGAGCAGTACTTC,CASSKEGGYDPTYEQYF
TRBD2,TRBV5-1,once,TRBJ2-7,TGCGCCAGCAGCTTGGGGATAGCGGGAGGGCCTCGGGCCTACGAGCAGTACTTC,CASSLGIAGGPRAYEQYF
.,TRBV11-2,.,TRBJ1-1,TGTGCCAGCAGCTTAGAAACCAACACAGATGAAGCTTTCTTT,CASSLETNTDEAFF
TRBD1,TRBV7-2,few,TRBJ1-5,TGTGCCAGCAGCTTAGTAGGCAGGGGGCTCCTAAATCAGCCCCAGCATTTT,CASSLVGRGLLNQPQHF
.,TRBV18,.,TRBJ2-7,TGTGCCAGCTCACGACCCGAACAGGACTACGAGCAGTACTTC,CASSRPEQDYEQYF
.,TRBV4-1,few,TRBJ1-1,TGCGCCAGCAGCTCTCAGGGAGGGAACACTGAAGCTTTCTTT,CASSSQGGNTEAFF
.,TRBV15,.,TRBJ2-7,TGTGCCACCAGCAGGCCCAGTGTTGGCGAGCAGTACTTC,CATSRPSVGEQYF
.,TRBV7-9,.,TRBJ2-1,TGTGCCAGCAGCTTACTCGTCTCGCACACTGAGCAGTTCTTC,CASSLLVSHTEQFF
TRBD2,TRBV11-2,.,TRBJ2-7,TGTGCCAGCAGCTGGGCGGGAGGGTCCTACGAGCAGTACTTC,CASSWAGGSYEQYF
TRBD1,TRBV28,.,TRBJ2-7,TGTGCCAGCAGACCACCCGGGACAGCGCCCTACGAGCAGTACTTC,CASRPPGTAPYEQYF
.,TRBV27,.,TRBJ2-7,TGTGCCAGCAGCTCACAGGGACCCTACGAGCAGTACTTC,CASSSQGPYEQYF
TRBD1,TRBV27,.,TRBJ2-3,TGTGCCAGCAGTTTAACGACAGGGGGCCTGATAGATACGCAGTATTTT,CASSLTTGGLIDTQYF
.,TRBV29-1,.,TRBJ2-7,TGCAGCGTGACAACACAGATCTCCTACGAGCAGTACTTC,CSVTTQISYEQYF
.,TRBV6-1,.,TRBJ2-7,TGTGCCAGTCTTCTCACAGGGAGCTCCTACGAGCAGTACTTC,CASLLTGSSYEQYF
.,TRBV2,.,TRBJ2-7,TGTGCCAGCAGTGACAGGGCGTACGAGCAGTACTTC,CASSDRAYEQYF
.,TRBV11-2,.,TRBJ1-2,TGTGCCAGCAGCCCCGACCGGCACGGGGGCACCTTC,CASSPDRHGGTF
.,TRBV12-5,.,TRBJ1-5,TGTGCTAGTGGTTTGGGAGACAGGCCTATTAGCAATCAGCCCCAGCATTTT,CASGLGDRPISNQPQHF
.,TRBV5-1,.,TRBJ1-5,TGCGCCAGCAGCTCGGACGGACATAGCAATCAGCCCCAGCATTTT,CASSSDGHSNQPQHF
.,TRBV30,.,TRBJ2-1,TGTGCCTGGGCGCAGGGATTTGCGAATGAGCAGTTCTTC,CAWAQGFANEQFF
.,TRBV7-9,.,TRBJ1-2,TGTGCCAGCAACCCAGGAATAGGAAACTATGGCTACACCTTC,CASNPGIGNYGYTF
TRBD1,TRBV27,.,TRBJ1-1,TGTGCCAGCAGTTTCCTCAAGTCGAGGACAGGAGGGCACACTGAAGCTTTCTTT,CASSFLKSRTGGHTEAFF
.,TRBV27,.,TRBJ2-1,TGTGCCAGCAGTTTCCCGCCTGCGGGGCCGCAGTTCTTC,CASSFPPAGPQFF
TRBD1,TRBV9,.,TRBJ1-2,TGTGCCAGCAGCGTAGTGACAGGGAGTTCCTATGGCTACACCTTC,CASSVVTGSSYGYTF
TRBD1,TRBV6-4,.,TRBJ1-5,TGTGCCAGCAGTGCCGGGACAGGGGTCCGCAATCAGCCCCAGCATTTT,CASSAGTGVRNQPQHF
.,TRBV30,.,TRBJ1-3,TGTGCCTGGAGTCCCTCCAGTGACACCATATATTTT,CAWSPSSDTIYF
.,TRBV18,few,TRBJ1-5,TGTGCCAGCTCACCTCAGGGTTGGGAGCCCCAGCATTTT,CASSPQGWEPQHF
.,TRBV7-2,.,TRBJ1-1,TGTGCCAGCAGCCCACAGGGGAACACTGAAGCTTTCTTT,CASSPQGNTEAFF
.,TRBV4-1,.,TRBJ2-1,TGCGCCAGCAGCCTGACTAGGCCCTCCTACAATGAGCAGTTCTTC,CASSLTRPSYNEQFF
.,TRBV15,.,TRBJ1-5,TGTGCCACCAGCAGAGCCAGGGTCAATCAGCCCCAGCATTTT,CATSRARVNQPQHF
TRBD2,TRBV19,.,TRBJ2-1,TGTGCCAGTAGTCGACGCGGGAGAATGGACAATGAGCAGTTCTTC,CASSRRGRMDNEQFF
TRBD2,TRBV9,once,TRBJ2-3,TGTGCCAGCAGCCTCAGGACTAGCGGGAGGGCGGATACGCAGTATTTT,CASSLRTSGRADTQYF
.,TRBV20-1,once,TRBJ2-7,TGCAGTGCCAGACTAGTTTACGAGCAGTACTTC,CSARLVYEQYF
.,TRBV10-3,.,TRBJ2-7,TGTGCCATCACCCGGGGTAGCGGAGCCTACGAGCAGTACTTC,CAITRGSGAYEQYF
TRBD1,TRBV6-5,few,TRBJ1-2,TGTGCCAGCAGTCCGGACAGGGACGACGGCTACACCTTC,CASSPDRDDGYTF
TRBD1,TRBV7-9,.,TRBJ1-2,TGTGCCAGCAGGGGACAGGACTATGGCTACACCTTC,CASRGQDYGYTF
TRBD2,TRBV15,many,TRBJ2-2,TGTGCCACCAGCGAAAGGACTAGCGGGAGAGTGAGGGAGCTGTTTTTT,CATSERTSGRVRELFF
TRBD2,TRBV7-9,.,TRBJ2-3,TGTGCCAGCAGCCAACATAGCGGGAGCACAGATACGCAGTATTTT,CASSQHSGSTDTQYF
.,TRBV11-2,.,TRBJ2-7,TGTGCCAGCAGCTTAGGGGCGGGCGGGACCTACGAGCAGTACTTC,CASSLGAGGTYEQYF
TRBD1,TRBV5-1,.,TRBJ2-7,TGCGCCAGCAGCTTGGGACAGGGGGGCTACGAGCAGTACTTC,CASSLGQGGYEQYF
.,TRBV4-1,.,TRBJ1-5,TGCGCCAGCAGCCAAGATCCGCCAGGGGATCAGCCCCAGCATTTT,CASSQDPPGDQPQHF
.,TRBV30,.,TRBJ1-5,TGTGCCTGGGCAGGGGTTAACGGCAATCAGCCCCAGCATTTT,CAWAGVNGNQPQHF
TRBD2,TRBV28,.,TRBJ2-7,TGTGCCAGCAGTTGCGGACTAGCGGGAACCTACGAGCAGTACTTC,CASSCGLAGTYEQYF
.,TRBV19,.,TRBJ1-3,TGTGCCAGTAGTGACCGACAGACTTTGAGCTCTGGAAACACCATATATTTT,CASSDRQTLSSGNTIYF
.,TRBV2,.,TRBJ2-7,TGTGCCAGCAGTGGGACATTAGCCTACGAGCAGTACTTC,CASSGTLAYEQYF
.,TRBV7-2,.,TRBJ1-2,TGTGCCAGCAGCTTAGTATCGGGGGGCGTGAGTGGCTACACCTTC,CASSLVSGGVSGYTF
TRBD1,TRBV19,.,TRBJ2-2,TGTGCCAGTAGTATAAACAGGGGGACAAACACCGGGGAGCTGTTTTTT,CASSINRGTNTGELFF
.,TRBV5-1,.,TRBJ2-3,TGCGCCAGCAGCTGGGACTTTCTTAACACAGATACGCAGTATTTT,CASSWDFLNTDTQYF
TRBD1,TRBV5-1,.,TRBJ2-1,TGCGCCAGCATGACCGGGACAGGGTGGATCGATGAGCAGTTCTTC,CASMTGTGWIDEQFF